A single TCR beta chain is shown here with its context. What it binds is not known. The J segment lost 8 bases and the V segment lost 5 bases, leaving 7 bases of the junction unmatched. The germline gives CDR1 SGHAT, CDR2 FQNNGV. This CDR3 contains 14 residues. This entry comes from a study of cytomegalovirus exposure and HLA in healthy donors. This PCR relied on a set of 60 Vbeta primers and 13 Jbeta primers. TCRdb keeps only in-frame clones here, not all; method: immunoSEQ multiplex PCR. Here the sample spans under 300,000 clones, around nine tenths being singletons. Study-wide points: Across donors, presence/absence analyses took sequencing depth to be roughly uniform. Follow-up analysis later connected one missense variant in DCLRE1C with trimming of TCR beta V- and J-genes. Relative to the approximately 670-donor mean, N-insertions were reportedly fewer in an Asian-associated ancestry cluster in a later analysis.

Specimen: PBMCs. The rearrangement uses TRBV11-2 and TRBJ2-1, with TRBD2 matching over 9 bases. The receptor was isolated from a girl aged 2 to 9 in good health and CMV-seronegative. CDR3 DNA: TGTGCCAGCAGCGCGCGGGAGGGCCGATATGAGCAGTTCTTC. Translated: CASSAREGRYEQFF.